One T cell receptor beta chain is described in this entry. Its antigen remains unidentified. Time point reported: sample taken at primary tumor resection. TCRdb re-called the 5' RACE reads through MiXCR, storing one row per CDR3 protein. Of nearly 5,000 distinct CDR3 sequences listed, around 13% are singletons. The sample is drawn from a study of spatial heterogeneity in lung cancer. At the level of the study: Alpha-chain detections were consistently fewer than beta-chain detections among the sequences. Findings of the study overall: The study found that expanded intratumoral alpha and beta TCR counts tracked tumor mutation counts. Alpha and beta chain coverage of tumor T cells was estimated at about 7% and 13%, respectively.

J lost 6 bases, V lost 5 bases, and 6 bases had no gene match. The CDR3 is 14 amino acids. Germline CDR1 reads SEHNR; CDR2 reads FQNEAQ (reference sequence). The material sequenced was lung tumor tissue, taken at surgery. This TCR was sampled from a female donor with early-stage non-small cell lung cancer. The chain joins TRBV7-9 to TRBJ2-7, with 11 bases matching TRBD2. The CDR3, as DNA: TGTGCCAGCAGCCCTAGCGGGAGGCCGATCGAGCAGTACTTC. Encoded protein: CASSPSGRPIEQYF.